What follows describes a single T cell receptor (beta chain). Profiling relied on immunoSEQ multiplex PCR, and the TCRdb table lists in-frame clones only, not all of them. In the table there are approximately 190,000 clones, roughly 86% of which are singletons. Germline V gene lookup returns CDR1 LGHDT and CDR2 YNNKEL (reference sequence). Trimming took 2 bases from V and 5 from J, leaving 10 bases between them. This CDR3 comprises 14 residues. This entry is derived from a study of blood T cell repertoires in COVID-19. This sequence joins TRBV3-1 (or the pseudogene TRBV3-2) and TRBJ1-5; D is possibly TRBD1 (6 bases). The sequence was obtained from a woman aged 70-85 years with active or convalescent COVID-19. Sample: peripheral blood. The DNA for the CDR3 is TGTGCCAGCAGCCAATGGAAGGGGGATCAGCCCCAGCATTTT. Translating it yields CASSQWKGDQPQHF.